The 9 T cell receptor beta chains in this list originate from one sample, sequenced in a study of cytomegalovirus exposure and HLA in healthy donors. Using immunoSEQ multiplex PCR, the repertoire was profiled, and TCRdb retains in-frame clones only, with some absent. Here the sample spans about 150,000 clones, about 88% being singletons. Specimen: PBMCs. The receptors were sampled from a woman aged 18-35 years in good health and CMV-seropositive.

V and J are TRBV2 and TRBJ1-1; 8 nucleotides line up with TRBD1. With 0 bases clipped from V and 3 bases from J, the junction kept 6 bases outside the gene matches. CDR3 length: 16 amino acids. Germline values: CDR1 SNHLY, CDR2 FYNNEI. The CDR3 DNA follows: TGTGCCAGCAGTGAAGCAGGACAGGGAGGGTACACTGAAGCTTTCTTT. Its protein is CASSEAGQGGYTEAFF. Full variable domain (outside the CDR3, taken from reference TRBV2 and TRBJ1-1): EPEVTQTPSHQVTQMGQEVILRCVPISNHLYFYWYRQILGQKVEFLVSFYNNEISEKSEIFDDQFSVERPDGSNFTLKIRSTKLEDSAMYFCASSEAGQGGYTEAFFGQGTRLTVV.

The chain carries TRBV28 and TRBJ2-5; tentative D call: TRBD2 (7 bases). Trimming left V 7 bases short and J 5 bases short, with 20 bases between. The CDR3 is 15 residues long. Germline CDR1 is MDHEN and CDR2 is SYDVKM. CDR3 protein: CASTPITGRGETQYF. Written as DNA, the CDR3 is TGTGCCAGCACTCCAATAACAGGGCGGGGGGAGACCCAGTACTTC.

The V gene is TRBV7-8, the J gene TRBJ2-1, with 9 positions matching TRBD1. CDR1 and CDR2 from the germline V gene are SGHVS and FQNEAQ. V lost 4 bases to trimming and J lost 5 bases; unmatched junction nucleotides: 6. The CDR3 totals 15 residues. This CDR3 is CASSSGQGIHNEQFF. DNA for the CDR3: TGTGCCAGCAGCTCCGGACAGGGGATACACAATGAGCAGTTCTTC. The full variable domain, with the rest looked up from reference TRBV7-8 and TRBJ2-1, is GAGVSQSPRYKVAKRGQDVALRCDPISGHVSLFWYQQALGQGPEFLTYFQNEAQLDKSGLPSDRFFAERPEGSVSTLKIQRTQQEDSAVYLCASSSGQGIHNEQFFGPGTRLTVL.

This chain connects TRBV9 to TRBJ1-1, with D perhaps matching TRBD1 (6 bases). Germline-derived CDR1 and CDR2 are SGDLS and YYNGEE. This CDR3 comprises 15 residues. Deletions cut 0 bases from V and 4 bases from J, with 13 bases between. CDR3 protein: CASSVDWGRSTEAFF. In DNA, the CDR3 is TGTGCCAGCAGCGTAGACTGGGGGCGTAGCACTGAAGCTTTCTTT.

A single count supports this clone. The V call is TRBV7-9, the J call TRBJ1-2, with D unresolved. Germline V gives CDR1 SEHNR, CDR2 FQNEAQ (reference sequence). The CDR3 loop spans 14 amino acids. With 0 bases removed from V and 4 bases from J, the gap between germline ends came to 9 bases. The CDR3 region has the DNA TGTGCCAGCAGCTTAGCGGAGACGCTCTATGGCTACACCTTC. Protein sequence: CASSLAETLYGYTF.

The chain is built from TRBV4-2 and TRBJ1-5, with 10 bases fitting TRBD1. Germline loops: CDR1 LGHNA, CDR2 YNFKEQ. The V segment lost 4 bases and the J segment 4 bases; nucleotides outside the gene matches: 16. This CDR3 region has 19 residues. The CDR3 protein is CASSLRPGQGKGANQPQHF. CDR3 DNA: TGTGCCAGCAGCCTTCGTCCGGGACAGGGGAAGGGGGCTAATCAGCCCCAGCATTTT.

A single count supports this clone. The chain uses TRBV19 and TRBJ2-7; the match to TRBD2 covers 9 bases. Germline CDR1 reads LNHDA; CDR2 reads SQIVND (reference sequence). V shed 6 bases, J shed 0 bases, and the junction held 6 bases outside the gene matches. CDR3 length: 15 residues. The CDR3 protein is CASSGLSGSSYEQYF. Here the CDR3 DNA reads TGTGCCAGTAGCGGCCTTAGCGGGAGCTCCTACGAGCAGTACTTC.

The count of this clone is one. The chain has TRBV5-1 and TRBJ2-1, with TRBD2 matching over 10 bases. V lost 4 bases, J lost 0 bases, and 1 base stayed unmatched. The CDR3 spans 15 residues. Germline loops: CDR1 SGHRS, CDR2 YFSETQ. This chain's CDR3 is CASSPSGSSYNEQFF. The DNA of the CDR3 is TGCGCCAGCAGCCCTAGCGGGAGCTCCTACAATGAGCAGTTCTTC.

The chain employs TRBV6-5 and TRBJ2-7, with D perhaps matching TRBD2 (5 bases). Looked up from germline, CDR1 is MNHEY and CDR2 is SVGAGI. This CDR3 has 15 residues. V was cut by 6 bases and J by 1 base, with 16 bases left in between. The CDR3 DNA is TGTGCCAGCAGCCAATTTCCGGGATCGTCCTACGAGCAGTACTTC. It codes for CASSQFPGSSYEQYF.